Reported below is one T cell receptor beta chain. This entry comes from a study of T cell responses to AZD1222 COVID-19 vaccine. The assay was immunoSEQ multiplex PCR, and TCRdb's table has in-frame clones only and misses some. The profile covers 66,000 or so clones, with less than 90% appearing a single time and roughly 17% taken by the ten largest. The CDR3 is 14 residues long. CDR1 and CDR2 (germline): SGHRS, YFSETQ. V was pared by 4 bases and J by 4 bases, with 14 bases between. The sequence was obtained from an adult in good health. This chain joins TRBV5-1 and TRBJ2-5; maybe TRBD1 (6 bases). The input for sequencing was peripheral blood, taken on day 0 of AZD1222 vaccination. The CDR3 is CASSPGVGVETQYF. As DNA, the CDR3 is TGCGCCAGCAGCCCAGGGGTTGGGGTAGAGACCCAGTACTTC.